The source of this T cell receptor beta chain is a study of blood T cell repertoires in COVID-19. Across the study: Collection of acute and convalescent COVID-19 samples took place in the United States, Italy and Spain. From T cells, B-cell-depleted T cells, or PBMCs came the material, which was cDNA or gDNA.

In the original processing: Reference gene primer amplification gave nucleated cell count estimates. The protocol was immunoSEQ multiplex PCR, while the TCRdb copy is restricted to in-frame clones and leaves out a portion. The DNA was the basis for D and trimming; V, J and clone size are from that table. The sample carries roughly 250,000 clones, 70% to 85% recorded once. Germline V gene data show CDR1 as SGHRS and CDR2 as YFSETQ. The ends lost 4 bases at V and 5 bases at J; junction bases unmatched: 6. The CDR3 is 14 amino acids. Sample: peripheral blood. The V gene is TRBV5-1, the J gene TRBJ2-4; 7 bases fit TRBD1. The TCR was taken from an elderly woman with acute or convalescent COVID-19. CDR3 coding DNA: TGCGCCAGCAGCCAAGACAGGGTCCAAAACATTCAGTACTTC. Its protein product is CASSQDRVQNIQYF. Full variable domain (remainder filled in from reference TRBV5-1 and TRBJ2-4): KAGVTQTPRYLIKTRGQQVTLSCSPISGHRSVSWYQQTPGQGLQFLFEYFSETQRNKGNFPGRFSGRQFSNSRSEMNVSTLELGDSALYLCASSQDRVQNIQYFGAGTRLSVL.